These 27 T cell receptor beta chains originate from one sample sequenced in a study of T cells in Graves' hyperthyroidism and ophthalmopathy. Amplified TCR beta CDR3 regions came from RNA transcripts. In the first-round RT-PCR of the TCR CDR3, the HTBI primer set was used. TCRdb called the multiplex PCR reads again in MiXCR, with one record for every CDR3 protein. This sample carries 300,000 to 450,000 distinct CDR3 sequences, roughly 25% of them seen once, and the ten largest clones take 70% to 75%. The sequenced sample consisted of blood. The receptors stem from a man in his forties or fifties with Graves' hyperthyroidism.

This chain joins TRBV2 and TRBJ2-2, with TRBD2 matching 10 bases. The V gene's germline CDR1 is SNHLY and CDR2 FYNNEI. V shed 4 bases and J 3 bases; nucleotides not matched to a gene: 5. The CDR3 sequence is 16 residues long. CDR3 sequence: CASSALAGEDTGELFF. CDR3 DNA: TGTGCCAGCAGTGCGCTAGCGGGAGAGGACACCGGGGAGCTGTTTTTT.

The gene calls are TRBV30 and TRBJ1-2; 11 bases fit TRBD1. Germline CDR1 GTSNPN, CDR2 SVGIG (reference sequence). The V gene end was trimmed by 5 bases and the J gene end by 4 bases; junction bases not matched to a gene: 12. CDR3 length: 16 residues. CDR3 nucleotides: TGTGCCTGGCCAAGGGACGGGACAGGGGGTACCTATGGCTACACCTTC. Translated: CAWPRDGTGGTYGYTF.

The table lists this clonotype with a few counts. J is TRBJ2-1 and V is TRBV24-1; 10 bases line up with TRBD1. The CDR3 is made up of 18 amino acids. Germline CDR1 is KGHDR and CDR2 is SFDVKD. J gave up 4 bases and V 0 bases, and 8 bases lay outside the gene matches. The DNA of the CDR3 is TGTGCCACCAGTGATTTGCATTCGGGACAGGGGCCTTACAATGAGCAGTTCTTC. It translates to CATSDLHSGQGPYNEQFF.

In its sample, this clonotype was seen a few times. The chain recombines TRBV7-9 with TRBJ2-1, with TRBD2 identical over 10 bases. The germline V gene has CDR1 SEHNR and CDR2 FQNEAQ (reference sequence). The CDR3 length is 15 residues. V lost 5 bases, J lost 4 bases, and 5 bases stayed unmatched. This chain's CDR3 is CASSVGLAFYNEQFF. The DNA of the CDR3 is TGTGCCAGCAGCGTGGGACTAGCGTTTTACAATGAGCAGTTCTTC.

This clonotype occurred a few times. The chain employs TRBV4-2 and TRBJ1-2, with D perhaps TRBD1 (5 bases). In germline, CDR1 is LGHNA, CDR2 YNFKEQ. Trimming stripped 0 bases from V and 6 bases from J, with 11 bases between. The CDR3 spans 14 residues. CDR3 in DNA: TGTGCCAGCAGCCAAGATTCCAGGGCCAATGGCTACACCTTC. This codes for CASSQDSRANGYTF.

This clonotype was observed a handful of times. The rearrangement links TRBV30 to TRBJ1-5; 12 bases are shared with TRBD1. Germline V gives CDR1 GTSNPN, CDR2 SVGIG (reference sequence). This CDR3 is built from 19 residues. The junction had 12 bases not matched to a gene; V was cut back by 2 bases and J by 1 base. The CDR3 here is CAWSSGGQGAQVSNQPQHF. CDR3 sequence (DNA): TGTGCCTGGAGTTCAGGGGGACAGGGGGCGCAGGTCAGCAATCAGCCCCAGCATTTT.

V and J are TRBV6-5 and TRBJ2-3, with 8 bases that match TRBD1. The CDR3 covers 14 residues. Germline V lookup: CDR1 MNHEY, CDR2 SVGAGI. V trimming: 2 bases; J trimming: 6 bases; junction bases outside the gene matches: 4. CDR3 in amino acids: CASSYDRGGDTQYF. The CDR3 DNA reads TGTGCCAGCAGTTACGACAGGGGTGGGGATACGCAGTATTTT.

Ten or more counts support this clonotype. The V call is TRBV28, the J call TRBJ1-1; possibly TRBD1 for D (5 bases). Germline V gives CDR1 MDHEN, CDR2 SYDVKM. This CDR3 has 15 amino acids. Trimming cost V 3 bases and J 3 bases, with 14 bases left between them. The DNA for the CDR3 is TGTGCCAGCAGTTTGTCGGCAGGGTCGGACACTGAAGCTTTCTTT. Protein product: CASSLSAGSDTEAFF.

This clonotype was seen ten or more times. The genes are TRBV7-2 and TRBJ2-7, with 7 bases matching TRBD1. The CDR3 has 14 amino acids. The ends lost 7 bases at V and 4 bases at J; junction bases unmatched: 10. CDR1 is SGHTA, CDR2 FQGNSA, per germline. This CDR3 is CASNSDSRGYEQYF. In DNA, the CDR3 is TGTGCCAGCAACTCGGACAGCAGGGGGTACGAGCAGTACTTC.

This clonotype has more than one count but fewer than ten. The chain uses TRBV11-3 and TRBJ2-3; D gene unclear. CDR1 and CDR2 (germline): SGHNT, YENEEA. Trimming took 8 bases from V and 0 from J, leaving 12 bases between them. The CDR3 length is 14 residues. As DNA, the CDR3 is TGTGCCAGCGGAGACGGTTCTAGCACAGATACGCAGTATTTT. Protein product: CASGDGSSTDTQYF.

This chain links TRBV20-1 with TRBJ2-7; D uncertain. The germline CDR1 and CDR2 sequences are DFQATT and SNEGSKA (reference sequence). Trimming removed 3 bases at V and 1 base at J, with 7 bases between. The CDR3 is 12 residues long. In DNA, the CDR3 is TGCAGTGCTAGGGTCAATTCCTACGAGCAGTACTTC. This sequence encodes CSARVNSYEQYF.

This clonotype was detected a few times. The chain combines TRBV5-6 with TRBJ2-4, with 8 bases aligning to TRBD2. V lost 1 base and J lost 7; bases outside the gene matches: 7. Looked up from germline, CDR1 is SGHDT and CDR2 is YYEEEE. The CDR3 extends over 15 amino acids. CDR3 residues: CASSLQRTSFNIQYF. The CDR3 DNA follows: TGTGCCAGCAGCTTGCAGAGGACTAGCTTTAACATTCAGTACTTC.

The V gene is TRBV30, the J gene TRBJ2-1, with 10 bases matching TRBD2. Germline CDR1 reads GTSNPN; CDR2 reads SVGIG (reference sequence). Germline trimming cut 0 bases from V and 5 bases from J; bases unmatched to any gene: 13. The CDR3 loop spans 18 amino acids. Written as DNA, the CDR3 is TGTGCCTGGAGTGTAACCCCCCCCCTAGCGGGAGAAGACAATGAGCAGTTCTTC. This translates into CAWSVTPPLAGEDNEQFF.

This clonotype came up once. CDR3 sequence reads: CASSPRSTYEQYF. The DNA for the CDR3 is TGTGCCAGCTCCCCGCGGAGTACCTACGAGCAGTACTTC. The chain couples TRBV11-2 to TRBJ2-7; D remains unclear. Germline V gene data show CDR1 as SGHAT and CDR2 as FQNNGV. Trimming shortened V by 8 bases and J by 2 bases, and 13 bases separated the two germline ends. The CDR3 consists of 13 residues.

This clonotype came up many times. The rearrangement uses TRBV20-1 and TRBJ2-1; TRBD2 aligns across 11 bases. CDR1 and CDR2 (germline): DFQATT, SNEGSKA (reference sequence). The V and J ends lost 1 base and 7 bases, in that order; junction bases with no gene match: 12. The CDR3 contains 17 residues. The DNA for the CDR3 is TGCAGTGCTAGAGCACTAGCGGGAGTAAGTTCTTGGAATGAGCAGTTCTTC. Amino acid sequence: CSARALAGVSSWNEQFF.

The chain carries TRBV11-3 and TRBJ2-2; D gene unclear. Between the trimmed V and J ends, which lost 1 base and 2 bases, there was a span of 5 bases. CDR1 is SGHNT and CDR2 is YENEEA in the germline V gene. This CDR3 comprises 14 residues. The CDR3 DNA is TGTGCCAGCAGCTTAGGGCATAACACCGGGGAGCTGTTTTTT. As protein: CASSLGHNTGELFF.

The chain couples TRBV20-1 to TRBJ2-1; D may be TRBD1 (6 bases). The germline V and J ends were trimmed by 4 bases and 3 bases, with 10 bases remaining between them. Germline CDR1 DFQATT, CDR2 SNEGSKA (reference sequence). The CDR3 runs 13 residues. CDR3 residues: CSATGTLYNEQFF. The CDR3 DNA reads as TGCAGTGCTACCGGGACACTCTACAATGAGCAGTTCTTC.

This chain links TRBV5-5 with TRBJ2-3, with TRBD1 matching 7 bases. The V gene end was trimmed by 4 bases and the J gene end by 4 bases; junction bases not matched to a gene: 12. The CDR3 totals 16 residues. CDR1 is SGHKS and CDR2 is YYEKEE in the germline V gene (reference sequence). The CDR3 protein is CASSLDWTGPADTQYF. The CDR3 bases are TGTGCCAGCAGCCTGGACTGGACAGGACCAGCAGATACGCAGTATTTT.

Many counts were recorded for this clonotype. The rearrangement joins TRBV3-1 to TRBJ1-1; the D gene is possibly TRBD1 (5 bases). The CDR3 is made up of 14 amino acids. V was cut by 1 base and J by 3 bases, with 9 bases left in between. Germline loops: CDR1 LGHDT, CDR2 YNNKEL (reference sequence). The CDR3 nucleotides are TGTGCCAGCAGCCAAGGGCAGGGTGACACTGAAGCTTTCTTT. Amino acids: CASSQGQGDTEAFF.

This clonotype was found a few times. Germline is not matched at one junction end, which may reflect a read error. The genes are TRBV3-1 and TRBJ2-3; D unclear. The V gene's germline CDR1 is LGHDT and CDR2 YNNKEL (reference sequence). CDR3 length equals 15 residues. CDR3 amino acids: CASSQSPGPLDTQYF. Here the CDR3 DNA reads TGCGCCAGCAGCCAATCCCCGGGCCCCCTAGATACGCAGTATTTT.

This clonotype has at least ten counts. The gene calls are TRBV11-2 and TRBJ2-3, with a possible D match to TRBD2 (6 bases). This CDR3 is 14 amino acids long. Germline-derived CDR1 and CDR2 are SGHAT and FQNNGV. With 2 bases removed from V and 7 bases from J, the gap between germline ends came to 13 bases. This chain's CDR3 is CASSLSEGAHTQYF. The CDR3 DNA follows: TGTGCCAGCAGCTTATCGGAGGGAGCACATACGCAGTATTTT.

The rearrangement links TRBV19 to TRBJ2-2; D uncertain. CDR1 and CDR2 from the germline V gene are LNHDA and SQIVND (reference sequence). This CDR3 has 15 residues. Trimming took 4 bases from V and 6 from J, leaving 15 bases between them. The CDR3 is CASSTSPGKPGELFF. DNA of the CDR3: TGTGCCAGTAGTACTTCACCCGGAAAGCCCGGGGAGCTGTTTTTT.

This chain links TRBV19 with TRBJ2-3; perhaps TRBD1 as D (5 bases). There are 14 residues in the CDR3. Trimming pared 6 bases from V and 0 bases from J, leaving 10 bases between. Looked up from germline, CDR1 is LNHDA and CDR2 is SQIVND (reference sequence). The CDR3 DNA reads as TGTGCCAGTAGGACAGATTTTAGCACAGATACGCAGTATTTT. Translating gives CASRTDFSTDTQYF.

A note on this clonotype: This may be a read error, as it is one base from a much larger clone. J is TRBJ2-1 and V is TRBV6-1; TRBD2 is a possible D gene (6 bases). V lost 8 bases and J lost 8, with 13 bases in between. Germline V gene data show CDR1 as MNHNS and CDR2 as SASEGT. The CDR3 covers 12 residues. CDR3: CASGGDDYEQFF. In nucleotides, the CDR3 is TGTGCCAGCGGAGGGGACGACTATGAGCAGTTCTTC.

V is TRBV6-1 and J is TRBJ2-7; a weak D match, TRBD2 (5 bases). This CDR3 comprises 14 residues. CDR1 is MNHNS and CDR2 is SASEGT in the germline V gene. With 6 bases removed from V and 3 bases from J, the gap between germline ends came to 15 bases. The chain's CDR3 is CASSLGEGIYEQYF. For the CDR3, the DNA is TGTGCCAGCAGCCTGGGTGAGGGCATCTACGAGCAGTACTTC.

The CDR3, as DNA: TGTGCCAGCAGTCCACAGGGGAACATTCAGTACTTC. Translated, it gives CASSPQGNIQYF. This chain connects TRBV6-2 or TRBV6-3 to TRBJ2-4; 7 bases map to TRBD1. V shed 5 bases and J 7 bases; nucleotides not matched to a gene: 2. This CDR3 is built from 12 residues. Germline CDR1 is MNHEY and CDR2 is SVGEGT.

This clonotype has more than one count but fewer than ten. The J gene is TRBJ2-7, the V gene TRBV6-4; 7 bases line up with TRBD2. Per germline, CDR1 MRHNA and CDR2 SNTAGT. The length of the CDR3 is 17 residues. With 6 bases clipped from V and 2 bases from J, the junction kept 16 bases outside the gene matches. CDR3 sequence: CASRKTPGLQKTYEQYF. The CDR3 DNA follows: TGTGCCAGCAGAAAGACTCCGGGACTACAAAAAACCTACGAGCAGTACTTC.